This record looks at one TCR beta chain sequence and its context. Each participant's cohort was designated according to participant-reported clinical history. This sample was taken from a study of blood T cell repertoires in COVID-19. The CDR3 runs to 15 residues. The ends were cut back, 2 bases at V and 5 bases at J, with 11 bases in the middle. Per germline, CDR1 SGHRS and CDR2 YFSETQ. Generated by immunoSEQ multiplex PCR, the TCRdb table keeps only in-frame clones and is missing some. The sample carries some 180,000 clones, roughly 85% recorded once. V usage is TRBV5-1 and J usage is TRBJ1-6; D is uncertain. What was sequenced was PBMCs or T cells enriched from blood (not recorded which). The sequence came from a man aged 40-55 years who had recovered from COVID-19. Here the CDR3 DNA reads TGCGCCAGCAGCTTATCCCAGGATAATAATTCACCCCTCCACTTT. As protein: CASSLSQDNNSPLHF. The full variable domain, rest sourced from reference TRBV5-1 and TRBJ1-6, is KAGVTQTPRYLIKTRGQQVTLSCSPISGHRSVSWYQQTPGQGLQFLFEYFSETQRNKGNFPGRFSGRQFSNSRSEMNVSTLELGDSALYLCASSLSQDNNSPLHFGNGTRLTVT.